The TCR beta chain under discussion was sequenced for a study of shared clonotypes between healthy human individuals. This clone was counted ten times or more. The table came from immunoSEQ multiplex PCR; TCRdb's copy has only in-frame clones and leaves some out. The sample yields around 700,000 clones, about two thirds seen once. The V and J ends lost 7 bases and 3 bases respectively, with 13 bases between them. Germline V gene data show CDR1 as MNHEY and CDR2 as SMNVEV (reference sequence). This CDR3 contains 14 residues. Sequencing was carried out using memory CD4+ T cells sorted from blood. The subset denotes: CD45RA-negative fraction. The receptor's source is a woman in her 30s in good health. The V and J genes are TRBV27 and TRBJ2-1; D is perhaps TRBD1 (5 bases). This CDR3 reads CASKSGLGYNEQFF. The DNA of the CDR3 is TGTGCCAGCAAATCAGGGTTGGGCTACAATGAGCAGTTCTTC.